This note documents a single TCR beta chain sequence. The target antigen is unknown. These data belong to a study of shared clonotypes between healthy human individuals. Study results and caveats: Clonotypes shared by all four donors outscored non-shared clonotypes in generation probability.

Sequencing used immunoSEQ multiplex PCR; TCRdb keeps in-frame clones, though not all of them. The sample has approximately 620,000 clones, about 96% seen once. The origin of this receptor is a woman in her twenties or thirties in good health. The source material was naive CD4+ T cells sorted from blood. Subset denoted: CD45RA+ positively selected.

As DNA, the CDR3 is TGTGCCAGCAGCACGCGAAGGCGGGAGAGTTCTAACGAGCAGTACTTC. Its translation is CASSTRRRESSNEQYF. The V and J genes are TRBV7-8 and TRBJ2-7; 7 positions match TRBD2. CDR1 is SGHVS, CDR2 FQNEAQ, per germline. This CDR3 region has 16 residues. Losses at the gene ends were 5 bases for V and 5 bases for J; bases not matched to a gene: 15.